Listed here are 5 T cell receptor beta chains from one sample, sequenced in a study of T cells after yellow fever vaccination (dated by TCRdb to the late 2010s). Sample treatment or condition, as interpreted from the label and publication: live attenuated yellow fever vaccine strain. Preparation of the library involved 5' RACE. Sequencing was carried out with an Illumina HiSeq 2500. TCRdb trimmed public reads at Q25 via fastp, called clones via MiXCR and kept in-frame beta chains. Every entry covers one CDR3 protein and lists the most common genes and DNA from its rows. This sample comprises 200,000 to 300,000 distinct CDR3 sequences, 10% to 15% of them detected only once. The biggest ten clones account for 0.4% to 0.55% of the sample. Sequenced material: CD4+ T cells sorted from PBMCs, taken 45 days after the yellow fever booster vaccination. The receptors originated from a man in his thirties or forties who received the YFV17D yellow fever vaccine.

This clonotype came up many times. The chain uses TRBV7-9 and TRBJ1-5; D is unresolved. CDR1 and CDR2 (germline): SEHNR, FQNEAQ (reference sequence). The CDR3 length is 13 residues. Trimming cost V 1 base and J 4 bases, with 5 bases left between them. The CDR3 sequence is CASSLDGNQPQHF. Here the CDR3 DNA reads TGTGCCAGCAGCTTAGACGGTAATCAGCCCCAGCATTTT.

This chain uses TRBV6-5 with TRBJ1-2; a possible D gene is TRBD1 (6 bases). Deletions cut 2 bases from V and 7 bases from J, with 20 bases between. CDR1 is MNHEY and CDR2 is SVGAGI in the germline V gene. This CDR3 has 16 residues. This CDR3 reads CASSYHTITGFGGYTF. The CDR3 coding sequence is TGTGCCAGCAGTTACCACACCATTACAGGGTTTGGTGGCTACACCTTC.

J is TRBJ2-3 and V is TRBV10-3, with D possibly being TRBD1 or TRBD2 (5 bases each). V was shortened by 0 bases and J by 6 bases, with 7 bases between the two germline ends. The CDR3 loop spans 13 amino acids. In germline, CDR1 is ENHRY, CDR2 SYGVKD. Here the CDR3 DNA reads TGTGCCATCAGTGAGTCGAGGGACGATACGCAGTATTTT. As protein: CAISESRDDTQYF.

The genes are TRBV7-9 and TRBJ1-1; 8 bases fit TRBD1. The J segment lost 1 base and the V segment lost 5 bases, leaving 3 bases of the junction unmatched. Per germline, CDR1 SEHNR and CDR2 FQNEAQ (reference sequence). The CDR3 consists of 14 residues. The CDR3 sequence: CASSQDRANTEAFF. The CDR3 nucleotides read TGTGCCAGCAGCCAGGACAGGGCGAACACTGAAGCTTTCTTT. The whole variable domain, filled in from reference TRBV7-9 and TRBJ1-1, reads DTGVSQNPRHKITKRGQNVTFRCDPISEHNRLYWYRQTLGQGPEFLTYFQNEAQLEKSRLLSDRFSAERPKGSFSTLEIQRTEQGDSAMYLCASSQDRANTEAFFGQGTRLTVV.

In its sample, this clonotype was seen a few times. The genes are TRBV5-6 and TRBJ2-7, with 7 positions matching TRBD2. This CDR3 region has 14 residues. CDR1 SGHDT and CDR2 YYEEEE come from the germline V gene. The ends lost 0 bases at V and 9 bases at J; junction bases unmatched: 9. The CDR3 DNA reads as TGTGCCAGCAGCTTGGTCCGGGAGGTAAACGGGCAGTACTTC. This encodes CASSLVREVNGQYF.